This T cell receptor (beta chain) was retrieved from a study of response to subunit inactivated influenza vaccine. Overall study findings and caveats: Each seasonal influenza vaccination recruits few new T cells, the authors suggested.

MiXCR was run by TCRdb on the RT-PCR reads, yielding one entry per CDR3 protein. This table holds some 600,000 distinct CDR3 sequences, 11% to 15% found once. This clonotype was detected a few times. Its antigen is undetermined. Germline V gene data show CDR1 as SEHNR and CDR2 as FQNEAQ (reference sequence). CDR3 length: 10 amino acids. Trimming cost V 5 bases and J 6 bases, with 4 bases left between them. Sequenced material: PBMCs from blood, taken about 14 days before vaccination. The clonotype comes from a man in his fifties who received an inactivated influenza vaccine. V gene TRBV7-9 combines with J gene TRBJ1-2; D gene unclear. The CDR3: CASSADGYTF. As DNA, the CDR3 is TGTGCCAGCAGCGCAGATGGCTACACCTTC.